The 13 T cell receptor beta chains presented below share a single source sample, sequenced in a study of shared clonotypes between healthy human individuals. Naive CD8 cells were CD45RO-negative, positively selected for CCR7, excluding terminally differentiated effector memory CD45RA+ cells. Using immunoSEQ multiplex PCR, the repertoire was profiled, and TCRdb retains in-frame clones only, with some absent. The sample lists 1.5 million to 2.5 million clones; over 85% were seen once. Sequenced input: naive CD8+ T cells sorted from blood. The receptors stem from a man aged 18 to 30 in good health.

V gene TRBV6-5 combines with J gene TRBJ1-5; 7 bases align to TRBD1. CDR1 is MNHEY and CDR2 is SVGAGI in the germline V gene. The V segment lost 5 bases and the J segment 3 bases; nucleotides outside the gene matches: 1. The CDR3 length is 13 residues. The CDR3 here is CASSTGDNQPQHF. DNA for the CDR3: TGTGCCAGCAGTACAGGGGACAATCAGCCCCAGCATTTT.

The CDR3 nucleotides read TGTGCCAGCAGCTCAATCGGGGAATATTATGGCTACACCTTC. This gives the protein CASSSIGEYYGYTF. The rearrangement uses TRBV5-6 and TRBJ1-2, with D unclear. This CDR3 is 14 amino acids long. Germline V gene data show CDR1 as SGHDT and CDR2 as YYEEEE. Between the trimmed V and J ends, which lost 3 bases and 5 bases, there was a span of 14 bases.

The rearrangement joins TRBV5-4 to TRBJ1-2; no definite D call. V shed 1 base and J shed 10 bases, with 17 bases lying between them. This CDR3 comprises 14 residues. From germline, CDR1 is SGHNT and CDR2 YYREEE (reference sequence). CDR3 coding DNA: TGTGCCAGCAGCTTGATTGGCGGACTCAAGGACTACACCTTC. Encoded protein: CASSLIGGLKDYTF.

Worth noting for this clone: This CDR3 is also generated by other DNA sequences in the sample. The genes are TRBV5-1 and TRBJ2-7; D gene uncertain. The CDR3 sequence is 13 residues long. Per the germline V gene, CDR1 is SGHRS and CDR2 is YFSETQ. V lost 0 bases, J lost 2 bases, and 6 bases lay in between. The CDR3 loop reads CASSLEPPYEQYF. The CDR3 region has the DNA TGCGCCAGCAGCTTGGAACCCCCCTACGAGCAGTACTTC.

The V and J genes are TRBV27 and TRBJ2-7; D might be TRBD1 (6 bases). The CDR3 runs to 13 residues. The V end was cut by 6 bases, the J end by 4 bases, with 13 bases between. Per the germline V gene, CDR1 is MNHEY and CDR2 is SMNVEV (reference sequence). In nucleotides, the CDR3 is TGTGCCAGCAGCGACCCTGGACAGTACGAGCAGTACTTC. It specifies CASSDPGQYEQYF.

The genes are TRBV6-1 and TRBJ2-7; 7 bases line up with TRBD1. Germline V gene sequence: CDR1 MNHNS, CDR2 SASEGT. The CDR3 is 13 residues long. After removal of 4 bases from V and 3 bases from J, the junction contained 3 bases not matched to a gene. As DNA, the CDR3 is TGTGCCAGCAGTGCAAGACAGGGCTACGAGCAGTACTTC. Its translation: CASSARQGYEQYF.

For this clone: This CDR3 is also generated by other DNA sequences in the sample. The chain links TRBV6-6 to TRBJ2-7; no clear D gene. Trimming pared 6 bases from V and 4 bases from J, leaving 10 bases between. The CDR3 is 12 residues long. The germline CDR1 and CDR2 sequences are MNHNY and SVGAGI (reference sequence). For the CDR3, the DNA is TGTGCCAGCAGCCCCGACGGATACGAGCAGTACTTC. It yields the protein CASSPDGYEQYF.

The chain has TRBV2 and TRBJ1-1, with 7 bases that match TRBD1. Trimming took 7 bases from V and 3 from J; bases not matched to a gene: 8. Germline V lookup: CDR1 SNHLY, CDR2 FYNNEI. The CDR3 runs 14 residues. CDR3 in amino acids: CASTVTGEDTEAFF. Written as DNA, the CDR3 is TGTGCCAGCACGGTAACAGGGGAGGACACTGAAGCTTTCTTT.

The rearrangement links TRBV7-9 to TRBJ1-4; TRBD1 matches 8 bases. The V and J ends lost 5 bases and 8 bases, in that order; junction bases with no gene match: 4. This CDR3 comprises 13 residues. Germline CDR1 SEHNR, CDR2 FQNEAQ (reference sequence). CDR3 in DNA: TGTGCCAGCAGCGGGACAGGCGGGGAAAAACTGTTTTTT. It specifies CASSGTGGEKLFF.

The chain's CDR3 is CASSFAEVHEQYF. For the CDR3, the DNA is TGTGCCAGCAGTTTCGCTGAGGTCCACGAGCAGTACTTC. The rearrangement uses TRBV28 and TRBJ2-7; D is uncertain. CDR3 length: 13 amino acids. The germline V gene encodes CDR1 MDHEN and CDR2 SYDVKM. V was trimmed by 3 bases and J by 5 bases, leaving 11 bases between them. Drawing the rest from reference TRBV28 and TRBJ2-7, the complete variable domain is DVKVTQSSRYLVKRTGEKVFLECVQDMDHENMFWYRQDPGLGLRLIYFSYDVKMKEKGDIPEGYSVSREKKERFSLILESASTNQTSMYLCASSFAEVHEQYFGPGTRLTVT.

The V gene is TRBV25-1, the J gene TRBJ1-1, with a tentative D call TRBD1 (6 bases). The CDR3 covers 16 residues. Looked up from germline, CDR1 is MGHDK and CDR2 is SYGVNS. V dropped 3 bases and J dropped 5 bases, with 19 bases sitting between them. The CDR3, as DNA: TGTGCCAGCAGTGACCCAGGGGCGGGAGGTTGGACTGAAGCTTTCTTT. Translated: CASSDPGAGGWTEAFF.

The chain carries TRBV27 and TRBJ2-4; TRBD1 matches 10 bases. Germline V gene sequence: CDR1 MNHEY, CDR2 SMNVEV (reference sequence). There are 18 residues in the CDR3. The V and J ends lost 2 bases and 7 bases, in that order; junction bases with no gene match: 14. The CDR3 coding sequence is TGTGCCAGCAGTTTAATAGCATCCGGGACAGGGGAAGGGAACATTCAGTACTTC. It codes for CASSLIASGTGEGNIQYF.

The chain joins TRBV7-2 to TRBJ2-3; perhaps TRBD2 as D (6 bases). Trimming took off 4 bases at V and 6 bases at J, with 26 bases between the two ends. Germline V gives CDR1 SGHTA, CDR2 FQGNSA. The CDR3 length is 18 residues. CDR3 loop: CASSSPPEGLGPRDTQYF. Written as DNA, the CDR3 is TGTGCCAGCAGCTCCCCTCCGGAGGGTCTAGGTCCCAGGGATACGCAGTATTTT.